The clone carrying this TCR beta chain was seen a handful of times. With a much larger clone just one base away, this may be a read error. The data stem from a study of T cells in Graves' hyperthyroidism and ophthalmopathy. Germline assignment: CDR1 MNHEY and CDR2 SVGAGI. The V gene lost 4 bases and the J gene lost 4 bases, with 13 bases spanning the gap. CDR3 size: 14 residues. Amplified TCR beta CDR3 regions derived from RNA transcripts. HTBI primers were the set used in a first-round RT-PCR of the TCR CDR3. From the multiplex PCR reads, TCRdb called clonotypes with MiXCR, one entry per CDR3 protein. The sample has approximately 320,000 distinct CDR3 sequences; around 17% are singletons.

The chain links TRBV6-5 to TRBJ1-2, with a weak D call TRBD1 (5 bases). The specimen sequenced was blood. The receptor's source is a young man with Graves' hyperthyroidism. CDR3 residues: CASSFEGRGYGYTF. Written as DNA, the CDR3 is TGTGCCAGCAGTTTTGAGGGACGGGGCTATGGCTACACCTTC.